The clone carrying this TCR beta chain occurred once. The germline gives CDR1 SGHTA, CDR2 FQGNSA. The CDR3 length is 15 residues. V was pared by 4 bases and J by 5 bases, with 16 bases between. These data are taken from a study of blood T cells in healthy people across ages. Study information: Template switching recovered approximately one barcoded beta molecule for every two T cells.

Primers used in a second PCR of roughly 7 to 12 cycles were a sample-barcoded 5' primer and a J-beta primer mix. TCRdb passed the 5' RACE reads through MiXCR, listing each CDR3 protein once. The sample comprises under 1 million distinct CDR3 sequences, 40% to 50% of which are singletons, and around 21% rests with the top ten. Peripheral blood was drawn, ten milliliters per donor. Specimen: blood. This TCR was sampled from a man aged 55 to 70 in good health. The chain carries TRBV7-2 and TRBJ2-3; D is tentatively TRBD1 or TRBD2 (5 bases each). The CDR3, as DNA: TGTGCCAGCAGCTATGGAGGCAGGGTGTTAGATACGCAGTATTTT. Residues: CASSYGGRVLDTQYF. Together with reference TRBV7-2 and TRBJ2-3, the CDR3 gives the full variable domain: GAGVSQSPSNKVTEKGKDVELRCDPISGHTALYWYRQSLGQGLEFLIYFQGNSAPDKSGLPSDRFSAERTGGSVSTLTIQRTQQEDSAVYLCASSYGGRVLDTQYFGPGTRLTVL.